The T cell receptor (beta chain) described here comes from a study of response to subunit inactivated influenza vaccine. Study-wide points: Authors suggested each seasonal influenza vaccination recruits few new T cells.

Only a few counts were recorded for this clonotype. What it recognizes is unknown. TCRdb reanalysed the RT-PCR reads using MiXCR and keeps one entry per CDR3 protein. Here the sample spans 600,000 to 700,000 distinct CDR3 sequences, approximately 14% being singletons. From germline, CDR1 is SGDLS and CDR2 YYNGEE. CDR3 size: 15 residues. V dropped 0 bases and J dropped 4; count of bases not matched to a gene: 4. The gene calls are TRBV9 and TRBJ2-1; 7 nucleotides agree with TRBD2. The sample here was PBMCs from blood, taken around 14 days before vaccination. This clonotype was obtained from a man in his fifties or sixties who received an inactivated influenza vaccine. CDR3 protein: CASSVVASGYNEQFF. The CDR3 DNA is TGTGCCAGCAGCGTAGTGGCTAGCGGATACAATGAGCAGTTCTTC. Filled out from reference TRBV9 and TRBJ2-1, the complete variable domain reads DSGVTQTPKHLITATGQRVTLRCSPRSGDLSVYWYQQSLDQGLQFLIQYYNGEERAKGNILERFSAQQFPDLHSELNLSSLELGDSALYFCASSVVASGYNEQFFGPGTRLTVL.